Sequencing of this TCR beta chain was carried out in a study of OX40 agonist ivuxolimab in advanced cancers. The germline V gene encodes CDR1 MDHEN and CDR2 SYDVKM. Germline trimming cut 5 bases from V and 5 bases from J; bases unmatched to any gene: 5. CDR3 size: 13 residues. Measured with immunoSEQ multiplex PCR; TCRdb has only the in-frame clones, and not every one. The sample records around 70,000 clones, 85% being singletons. The rearrangement joins TRBV28 to TRBJ1-2; 7 bases are a match to TRBD1. The specimen comprised CD4+ or CD8+ T cells sorted from blood, sampled in a trial of the OX40 agonist ivuxolimab. The TCR comes from an adult with an advanced solid tumor such as melanoma, head and neck, liver or kidney cancer. The CDR3 is CASSPGTVYGYTF. The CDR3 DNA is TGTGCCAGCAGTCCCGGGACAGTATATGGCTACACCTTC.